Included here is one TCR beta chain sequence, with context. The antigen it recognizes is unknown. Qualities for individual bases were not recorded, and no much larger clone is one base off. The cohort comprised 710 or so healthy bone marrow donors. At the time of sampling, every cohort member was nominally healthy, though immune exposures that went unrecorded were likely present. The donor tested CMV seronegative and was one of the 352 seronegative cohort members. A peripheral blood sample was collected from each donor, and TCR beta sequencing was performed on peripheral blood mononuclear cells. The Qiagen DNeasy Blood Extraction Kit was used to extract genomic DNA from the blood cell samples. Library construction relied on the immunoSEQ multiplex PCR assay. The multiplex PCR relied on a mix of 60 forward primers for TCR Vbeta segments and 13 reverse primers for TCR Jbeta segments. The CDR3 region of rearranged TCR beta genes was amplified from genomic DNA by a multiplex PCR assay. The amplified TCR beta libraries were sequenced on the Illumina HiSeq System as 87-base-pair reads. Turning to the authors' computational methods: A later analysis counted approximately 76 million unique TCR beta chains across the 650 to 700 repertoires, and 10 million to 11 million of these chains were shared by at least two donors. Raw reads were error-corrected and collapsed into unique sequences with a nearest-neighbor algorithm that merged closely related sequences to remove PCR and sequencing errors. Alignment of CDR3 sequences to IMGT reference sequences was used to assign V, D and J gene segments. For a sequence to be retained, a match of at least six nucleotides was required to both a V gene segment and a J gene segment. Rearrangements were classified as productive when the CDR3 lacked stop codons and remained in frame with V and J, and all other rearrangements were classified as non-productive. CDR3 was defined according to IMGT convention as the region running from the second conserved V-encoded cysteine to the conserved J-encoded phenylalanine. The earlier analysis of a few hundred of the donors excluded sequences that lacked an unambiguous match to a single V gene segment. In an earlier analysis of some 590 of the donors, V segments were called functional above 56.7% productive rearrangements and were called segregating when the between-donor standard deviation exceeded 5%. A statistical classification framework was developed to diagnose cytomegalovirus status using the catalog of TCR beta chain sequences. In a later analysis, TCR nucleotide sequences were compared against IMGT/GENE-DB human TR gene sequences so that V and J genes could be assigned. A later analysis assigned CDR3 sequences and most-parsimonious VDJ recombination scenarios with the TCRdist pipeline. In a later analysis, each TCR beta chain was defined by its CDR3 amino acid sequence together with its V-gene family, and reads without a unique V-gene family were excluded. A later analysis removed 592 highly shared, low-generation-probability nucleotide sequences to deal with suspected cross-contamination and a sequencing artifact. In a later analysis, a clonal expansion index for each public chain was calculated from normalized within-repertoire ranks of inferred template counts. A later analysis computed generation probabilities with a VDJ recombination model fitted to out-of-frame rearrangements, and checked the results against IGoR. In a later analysis, hypergeometric tests were used to score TCR-TCR, TCR-HLA and TCR-CMV co-occurrence, with a repertoire-size bias correction applied to TCR pairs. False discovery rates were estimated in a later analysis by permuting HLA or CMV assignments 20 times. A later analysis grouped co-occurring TCRs with DBSCAN, adding TCRdist sequence similarity when clustering within HLA-allele-positive subsets. Co-occurrence clustering excluded repertoires with fewer than 30,000 or more than 120,000 public chains, plus five with anomalous nucleotide sharing. The clones in this table, taken by TCRdb from immuneACCESS, are in-frame only. Not every clone is retained; where verified, under half of the shortfall comes from an unresolved V gene, and the cause of the rest is unknown. For V, J and clone size, that table is used; D and trimming come from the DNA. The sample table shows about 160,000 clones, and around four fifths are seen once. The ten biggest clones cover about 1.3% of the sample.

This sample is drawn from a study of cytomegalovirus exposure and HLA in healthy donors (dated by TCRdb to about 2017). For the study in its entirety: In an earlier analysis of under 750 of the donors, 250 to 300 Gb of sequence data and 95 million to 130 million unique TCR beta sequences from 150 million to 200 million T cells were reported. An early release that covered some 630 HLA-typed donors contained approximately 320 gigabases of sequencing data and tens of millions of unique TCR sequences. Of the approximately 400 genotyped donors, about 80% fell in the genetic ancestry cluster associated with self-reported Caucasian donors. The study was designed to test whether signatures of past pathogen exposure could be identified by cataloging public T cell receptors. Using immunosequencing, the study profiled T cell repertoires from about 620 subjects and related those repertoires to cytomegalovirus serostatus. Besides the first cohort of roughly 660 subjects, a separate validation cohort made up of roughly 120 different subjects was used. To predict cytomegalovirus infection status, the study brought together high-throughput TCR immunosequencing, statistical association of individual TCRs with disease status, and machine learning. A later analysis re-analyzed previously published TCR beta repertoires from about 730 donors and added high-resolution HLA genotyping to study TCR occurrence patterns. The later analysis used no new phenotypic data to find candidate immune exposures, relying instead on TCR beta sequences and their occurrence across donors. An earlier analysis of fewer than 750 of the donors used high-throughput TCR beta sequencing to judge whether each TCR beta V gene segment behaved as functional or pseudogenic. Alongside the repertoire data, information on donor age, sex, ethnicity and CMV serostatus was compiled. A later genetic analysis took genome-wide SNP genotypes for 398 of the 666 donors and used that subset as a discovery cohort. Every discovery cohort repertoire had been produced on one sequencing platform. HLA typing included class I and class II loci at four-digit resolution. Typing coverage varied by locus: roughly 629-640 donors for A, B, C, DRB1 and DQB1; roughly 520 for DQA1; over 600 for DPA1; around 490 for DPB1. Roughly five DR-DQ haplotypes were treated as single units for association and clustering because of strong linkage in the cohort. Among some 400 genotyped donors of the cohort, an average of around 250,000 unique TCR beta nucleotide sequences was sequenced per donor, of which about 18% were non-productive.

V loses 0 bases of germline sequence and J loses 2 bases, and the interval between the two ends is 11 bases. Sequences LGHNA (CDR1) and YNFKEQ (CDR2) are obtained from the germline V gene. Including cysteine and phenylalanine, the CDR3 has 15 amino acids. CDR3 DNA only is kept here, 45 bases in frame from base 1. Summary of the overall study and its limitations: Three of the identified cytomegalovirus-associated TCR beta chains were confirmed in vitro to be specific for cytomegalovirus antigens. A later analysis found that TCR association rates varied across HLA loci, with DRB1 alleles showing the most associated TCRs and HLA-C alleles the fewest. When HLA alleles, especially DR and DQ, strongly co-occurred, attributing TCR associations to individual alleles was difficult. Correlated functional status among segregating V segments might reflect linkage disequilibrium, but an unknown experimental factor could not be ruled out. Because HLA typing was missing for some donors at each locus, association tests included only the typed subset. A later genetic analysis associated a missense DCLRE1C variant with V-gene and J-gene trimming of TCR beta chains, and an independent cohort replicated the association. Several of the top co-occurrence clusters appeared to be linked to parvovirus B19, influenza, CMV and Epstein-Barr virus, according to a later analysis. A further reported finding was that TCR beta sequences accurately predicted the HLA-A and HLA-B alleles for most subjects in the first cohort. According to a later analysis, most CMV-associated TCR beta chains appeared to be HLA-restricted, and the HLA associations seemed to be driven largely by CMV exposure. Some IMGT-functional V segments, including TRBV6-2 and TRBV6-3, could not be distinguished by the 87-base-pair reads and were therefore excluded. A later genetic analysis reported fewer N-insertions in productive TCRs among donors in an Asian-associated ancestry cluster than the roughly 640-donor mean. In an earlier analysis of several hundred of the donors, most TCR beta V segments were observed in productive rearrangements about 90% or about 30% of the time, broadly matching IMGT annotations. CMV serostatus was the only immune exposure information available for the cohort. This cohort had only TCR beta chains sequenced, and the lack of alpha or paired-chain data limited which features could be detected. Because counts were too low, seventeen rarely observed V segments, including chromosome 9 orphons, were left out of the earlier analysis of about 620 of the donors. In a later analysis, HLA-associated TCR beta chains were found to be more clonally expanded and to have lower generation probabilities than equally common non-associated chains. The classifier was reported to diagnose cytomegalovirus status with high specificity and sensitivity in both the original and validation cohorts. The authors suggested that the approach could potentially be extended to other disease states and immunological phenotypes. The study listed approximately 150 TCR beta chains as associated with cytomegalovirus. A cluster of highly shared sequence variants was judged likely to represent a technical artifact of the sequencing pipeline. Across donors, most TCR sequences were observed very rarely, whereas some public TCRs were present in many individuals. Sequencing depth was assumed to be roughly uniform across donors in the presence/absence analyses, though that assumption may not hold. Specific HLA alleles were associated with roughly 17,000 TCR beta sequences at a false discovery rate of 0.05 in a later analysis.

Recombination joined TRBV4-2 with TRBJ2-7; perhaps TRBD2 is the D gene, with 5 bases matching. The origin of this receptor is a man younger than 45 in good health and CMV-seronegative. The specimen was PBMCs. The DNA is TGTGCCAGCAGCCAAGACGAGGGAGAGACCTACGAGCAGTACTTC. It is translated as CASSQDEGETYEQYF.